The TCR beta chain under discussion was sequenced for a study of CD8+ T cells in alopecia areata. cDNA reverse transcribed from extracted RNA served as the sequencing template. Using immunoSEQ multiplex PCR, the repertoire was profiled, and TCRdb retains in-frame clones only, with some absent. The sample includes 200,000 to 250,000 clones, 40% to 55% of them seen just once. Treatment defined: oral pan-JAK inhibitor, 5-10 mg twice daily. Trimming left V 2 bases short and J 5 bases short, with 13 bases between. This CDR3 is built from 15 residues. Germline CDR1 and CDR2: MNHEY and SMNVEV (reference sequence).

The input for sequencing was CD4+ T cells sorted from blood, taken around week 37, from a patient treated with tofacitinib. The V and J genes are TRBV27 and TRBJ2-1; D might be TRBD2 (5 bases). The receptor's source is a human donor with alopecia areata. CDR3 sequence reads: CASSLSGSLHNEQFF. The DNA for the CDR3 is TGTGCCAGCAGTTTAAGTGGGAGCCTTCACAATGAGCAGTTCTTC.